This T cell receptor (beta chain) was sequenced in a study of cytomegalovirus exposure and HLA in healthy donors. About the research overall: Earlier, 150 million to 200 million T cells were analyzed, and some 120 million unique TCR beta sequences were found among them.

The PCR contained 60 Vbeta and 13 Jbeta primers. The assay was immunoSEQ multiplex PCR, and TCRdb's table has in-frame clones only and misses some. The repertoire includes 100,000 to 150,000 clones, around 77% of them detected once, and roughly 4.2% sits in the top ten. The sequence was collected from a male donor in good health and CMV-seropositive. The sequenced material came from PBMCs.

DNA of the CDR3: TGTGCCAGCAGCCCTCCAACAGGGTCTTATGGCTACACCTTC. The encoded protein is CASSPPTGSYGYTF. V is TRBV7-9 and J is TRBJ1-2; a possible D gene is TRBD1 (6 bases). Germline loops: CDR1 SEHNR, CDR2 FQNEAQ (reference sequence). The V gene lost 5 bases and the J gene lost 5 bases, with 15 bases spanning the gap. CDR3 size: 14 residues.